This TCR beta chain was sequenced during a study of CD8 T cells in ankylosing spondylitis. General observations from the study: Blood of patients with ankylosing spondylitis appeared to be characterized by a TCR beta motif of several highly homologous variants. With a CD8+ phenotype, disease-linked clones were relatively rare in peripheral blood. Clones tied to disease were said to be significantly enriched in matched ankylosing spondylitis synovial fluid.

Quantitative 5'-RACE with molecular barcodes produced the TCR beta libraries. MiXCR, applied by TCRdb to the 5' RACE reads, yields one record per CDR3 protein. Of some 250,000 distinct CDR3 sequences in the sample, around 7.8% were seen once. Germline CDR1 SGHDN, CDR2 FVKESK. V was clipped by 4 bases and J by 0 bases, with 10 bases between them. The CDR3 covers 14 residues. This clonotype has a count of ten or more. What it binds is not known. The clonotype originates from a male donor with ankylosing spondylitis or in good health (not recorded which). Sequencing was done on a sample of blood, either unsorted or a sorted T cell fraction (not recorded which). The V and J genes are TRBV14 and TRBJ2-7; D perhaps matches TRBD1 (6 bases). The CDR3 reads CASSRRTASYEQYF. Here the CDR3 DNA reads TGTGCCAGCAGCCGTAGGACAGCCTCCTACGAGCAGTACTTC.